The TCR beta chain described here comes from a study of shared clonotypes between healthy human individuals. Measured with immunoSEQ multiplex PCR; TCRdb has only the in-frame clones, and not every one. The top ten hold 0.37% of the sample, which has fewer than 3 million clones, 85% to 95% seen once. This CDR3 has 15 residues. Per the germline V gene, CDR1 is SGHTA and CDR2 is FQGNSA. V shed 5 bases and J shed 0 bases, with 14 bases lying between them. The rearrangement links TRBV7-2 to TRBJ2-7; D could derive from TRBD1 or TRBD2 (6 bases each). This receptor was taken from a man aged 18 to 35 in good health. Some clones in this sample may be carry-over from other donors' samples. Sequenced material: naive CD4+ T cells from PBMCs. The subset here: CD45RA+ positively selected. The CDR3 bases are TGTGCCAGCAGCCGGGGGCAGCGGAGCTCCTACGAGCAGTACTTC. This encodes CASSRGQRSSYEQYF.